This T cell receptor (beta chain) was recovered during a study of tumor-infiltrating lymphocytes in primary liver carcinoma. A note on this clonotype: Lacking the conserved final phenylalanine or tryptophan, this CDR3 likely reflects a read error.

Germline V CDR1 and CDR2: LGHNA, YNFKEQ. The V gene end was trimmed by 4 bases and the J gene end by 3 bases; junction bases not matched to a gene: 3. This CDR3 region has 14 residues. TCR beta cDNA was prepared out of 450 to 500 ng total RNA by means of a constant-region primer. It was through three nested multiplex PCR rounds of slightly modified ARM-PCR that TCR beta libraries arose. The first two PCR rounds used TRBV1-TRBV30 forward primers with a C-beta reverse primer, around 10 cycles each. From the multiplex PCR reads, TCRdb called clonotypes with MiXCR, one entry per CDR3 protein. The sample contains approximately 300,000 distinct CDR3 sequences, approximately 60% of which appear only once. Alongside blood RNA obtained from unsorted whole blood, germline DNA was also extracted.

V gene TRBV4-2 combines with J gene TRBJ1-5, with 7 bases identical to TRBD1. The sequencing sample was made of peripheral blood. The TCR was taken from a man aged 40-49 years with primary liver carcinoma and hepatitis B virus infection. The CDR3 bases are TGTGCCAGCAGCCCCCAGGGGGACAATCAGCCCCAGCATTCT. Its translation: CASSPQGDNQPQHS.